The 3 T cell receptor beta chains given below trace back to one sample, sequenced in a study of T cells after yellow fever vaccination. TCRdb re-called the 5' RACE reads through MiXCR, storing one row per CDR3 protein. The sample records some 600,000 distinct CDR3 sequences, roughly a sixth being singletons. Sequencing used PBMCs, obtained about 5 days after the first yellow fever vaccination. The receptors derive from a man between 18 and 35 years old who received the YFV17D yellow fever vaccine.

DNA for the CDR3: TGTGCCAGCAGCCCGAGGAGATCGGGGGGGCGGAGTGAGCAGTTCTTC. Its protein product is CASSPRRSGGRSEQFF. The V gene is TRBV7-9, the J gene TRBJ2-1; 8 bases align to TRBD2. Trimming removed 5 bases from V and 9 bases from J; junction bases left unmatched: 15. This CDR3 is 16 amino acids long. The germline V gene has CDR1 SEHNR and CDR2 FQNEAQ (reference sequence).

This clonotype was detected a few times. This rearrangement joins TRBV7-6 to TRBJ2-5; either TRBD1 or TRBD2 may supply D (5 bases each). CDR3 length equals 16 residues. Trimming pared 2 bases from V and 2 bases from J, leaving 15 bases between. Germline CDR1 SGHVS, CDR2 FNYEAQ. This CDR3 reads CASSLFLGGVQETQYF. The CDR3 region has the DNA TGTGCCAGCAGCTTATTCCTTGGGGGAGTGCAAGAGACCCAGTACTTC. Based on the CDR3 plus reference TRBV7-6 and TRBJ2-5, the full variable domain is GAGVSQSPRYKVTKRGQDVALRCDPISGHVSLYWYRQALGQGPEFLTYFNYEAQQDKSGLPNDRFSAERPEGSISTLTIQRTEQRDSAMYRCASSLFLGGVQETQYFGPGTRLLVL.

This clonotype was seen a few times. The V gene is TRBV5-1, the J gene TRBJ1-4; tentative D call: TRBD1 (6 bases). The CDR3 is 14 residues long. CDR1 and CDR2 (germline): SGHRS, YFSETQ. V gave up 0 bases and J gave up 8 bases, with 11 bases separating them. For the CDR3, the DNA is TGCGCCAGCAGCTTGGGCAGGGGAAGCGAAAAACTGTTTTTT. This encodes CASSLGRGSEKLFF. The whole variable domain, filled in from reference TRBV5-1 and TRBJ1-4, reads KAGVTQTPRYLIKTRGQQVTLSCSPISGHRSVSWYQQTPGQGLQFLFEYFSETQRNKGNFPGRFSGRQFSNSRSEMNVSTLELGDSALYLCASSLGRGSEKLFFGSGTQLSVL.